This section outlines one TCR beta chain sequence together with its context. Trimming cost V 4 bases and J 1 base, with 18 bases left between them. The length of the CDR3 is 17 residues. Per germline, CDR1 SGHAT and CDR2 FQNNGV. The data originate from a study of blood T cell repertoires in COVID-19. Background on the study: PBMCs, B-cell-depleted T cells, or T cells provided the cDNA or gDNA that made up the material.

In the original workflow: Amplification of reference gene primers provided the estimated nucleated cell counts. The data were produced by immunoSEQ multiplex PCR, yet TCRdb's version contains in-frame clones alone and is incomplete. V and J calls and clone size come straight from that table; D and trimming were deduced from the DNA. The sample contains roughly 250,000 clones, around 89% of which appear only once. This sequence was found in a man in his 60s who had recovered from COVID-19. Source material: peripheral blood. The V call is TRBV11-2, the J call TRBJ2-3; perhaps TRBD1 as D (6 bases). DNA for the CDR3: TGTGCCAGCAGCTACATAACAGGGCCCGCCGGCACAGATACGCAGTATTTT. Its protein product is CASSYITGPAGTDTQYF.